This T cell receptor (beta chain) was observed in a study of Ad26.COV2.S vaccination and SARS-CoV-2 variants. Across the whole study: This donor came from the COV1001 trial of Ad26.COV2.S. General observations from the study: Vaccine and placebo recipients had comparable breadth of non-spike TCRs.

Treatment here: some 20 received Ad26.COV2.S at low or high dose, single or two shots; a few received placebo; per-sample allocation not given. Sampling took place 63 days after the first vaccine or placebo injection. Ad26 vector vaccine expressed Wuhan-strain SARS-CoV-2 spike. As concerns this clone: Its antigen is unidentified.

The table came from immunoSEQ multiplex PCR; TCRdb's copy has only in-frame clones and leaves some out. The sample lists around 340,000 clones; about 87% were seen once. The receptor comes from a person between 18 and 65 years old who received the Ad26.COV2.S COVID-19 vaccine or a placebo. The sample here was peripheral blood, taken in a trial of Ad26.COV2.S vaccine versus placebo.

The DNA of the CDR3 is TGCAGCGGGCTTAGCCATGAGCAGTTCTTC. Protein: CSGLSHEQFF. The chain recombines TRBV29-1 with TRBJ2-1, with D hard to call. With 7 bases removed from V and 8 bases from J, the gap between germline ends came to 9 bases. In germline, CDR1 is SQVTM, CDR2 ANQGSEA. The CDR3 spans 10 residues.